This T cell receptor beta chain was profiled in a study of cytomegalovirus exposure and HLA in healthy donors. Regarding this clone: No antigen is known for it.

Trimming removed 0 bases from V and 6 bases from J; junction bases left unmatched: 8. Per the germline V gene, CDR1 is MNHEY and CDR2 is SVGAGI. CDR3 size: 16 residues. The PCR ran on 60 Vbeta and 13 Jbeta primers. Sequencing used immunoSEQ multiplex PCR; TCRdb keeps in-frame clones, though not all of them. The data show about 140,000 clones, roughly 77% seen once. Study-level findings and limits: The majority of TCR sequences were rare, yet some public TCRs appeared in many donors. Later on, analysis showed that most CMV-associated TCR beta chains appeared to be HLA-restricted. In vitro checks showed that three CMV-associated chains really do target CMV antigens. The presence/absence work took it that sequencing depth was about the same across donors.

This sequence originates from a woman aged 25 to 45 in good health and CMV-seronegative. Sequencing input: PBMCs. This chain uses TRBV6-5 with TRBJ2-1; 7 bases line up with TRBD2. The CDR3 loop is CASSYSLRRLANEQFF. The CDR3 coding sequence is TGTGCCAGCAGTTACTCCCTTAGACGACTAGCCAATGAGCAGTTCTTC.